The sequence of this T cell receptor beta chain was determined in a study of OX40 agonist ivuxolimab in advanced cancers. Looking at the study overall: Treatment of patients was with ivuxolimab, an agonistic anti-OX40 (CD134) antibody.

This table comes from immunoSEQ multiplex PCR, and its TCRdb copy is limited to in-frame clones, with some not included. The sample records under 25,000 clones, roughly 82% being singletons. V lost 0 bases, J lost 1 base, and 11 bases stayed unmatched. CDR1 and CDR2 from the germline V gene are SGHRS and YFSETQ. The CDR3 covers 18 residues. V and J are TRBV5-1 and TRBJ2-3, with 7 bases matching TRBD1. The sample here was CD4+ or CD8+ T cells sorted from blood, taken in a trial of the OX40 agonist ivuxolimab. The origin of this receptor is an adult with an advanced solid tumor such as melanoma, head and neck, liver or kidney cancer. The CDR3 spells CASSLAPPTGLGTDTQYF. In DNA, the CDR3 is TGCGCCAGCAGCTTGGCCCCGCCGACAGGGCTCGGCACAGATACGCAGTATTTT.